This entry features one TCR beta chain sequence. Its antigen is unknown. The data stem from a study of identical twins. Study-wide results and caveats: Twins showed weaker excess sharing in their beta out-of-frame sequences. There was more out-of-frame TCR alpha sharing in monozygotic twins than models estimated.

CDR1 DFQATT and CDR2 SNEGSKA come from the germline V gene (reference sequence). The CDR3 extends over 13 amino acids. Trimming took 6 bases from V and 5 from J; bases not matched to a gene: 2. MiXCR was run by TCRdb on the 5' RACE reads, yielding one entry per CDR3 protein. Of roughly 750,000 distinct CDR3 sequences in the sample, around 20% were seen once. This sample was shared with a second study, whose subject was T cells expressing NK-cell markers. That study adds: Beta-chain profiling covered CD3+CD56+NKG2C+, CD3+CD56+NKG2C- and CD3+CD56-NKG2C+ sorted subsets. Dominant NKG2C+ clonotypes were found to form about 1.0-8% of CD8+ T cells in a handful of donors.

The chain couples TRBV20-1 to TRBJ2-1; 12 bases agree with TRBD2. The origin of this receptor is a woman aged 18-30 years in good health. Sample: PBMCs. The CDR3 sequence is CSAASGRDNEQFF. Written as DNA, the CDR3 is TGCAGTGCCGCTAGCGGGAGGGACAATGAGCAGTTCTTC.